This T cell receptor beta chain is drawn from a study of regulatory T cells in long-lasting Graves disease. The time point was: newly diagnosed GD, antithyroid drugs for less than 3 months. From RNA extracted from PBMCs, the TCR library was made. Germline V gene data show CDR1 as DFQATT and CDR2 as SNEGSKA (reference sequence). Deletions cut 5 bases from V and 0 bases from J, with 12 bases between. The CDR3 totals 14 residues. Libraries of TCR beta came from iRepertoire HTBI primers plus Arm-PCR of CDR3 regions. In TCRdb, the multiplex PCR reads were re-called with MiXCR into one record per CDR3 protein. The data contain roughly 380,000 distinct CDR3 sequences, about 16% of them singletons. This clonotype was recorded at least ten times.

The chain is built from TRBV20-1 and TRBJ2-3; D is ambiguous. The sequenced sample was peripheral blood mononuclear cells (PBMCs), obtained at new diagnosis, from a patient treated with antithyroid drugs. The sequence came from a female donor with Graves disease. The CDR3 loop reads CSAYYLPSTDTQYF. The CDR3 nucleotides are TGCAGTGCTTACTACTTACCTAGCACAGATACGCAGTATTTT.